This T cell receptor (beta chain) came from a study of CD8+ T cells in alopecia areata. Comments on this clone: Its antigen is not known.

Treatment noted: oral pan-JAK inhibitor, 5-10 mg twice daily. The CDR3 sequence is 12 residues long. Germline V gene data show CDR1 as SGHRS and CDR2 as YFSETQ. V lost 4 bases, J lost 10 bases, and 4 bases stayed unmatched. Sequencing used cDNA as its template, made by extracting RNA and reverse transcribing it. The assay was immunoSEQ multiplex PCR, and TCRdb's table has in-frame clones only and misses some. Of approximately 220,000 clones in the sample, 35% to 40% were seen once. Findings and limits, study-wide: Possibly because of HLA-related factors, TCR sharing was less clear across patients than in mice.

The chain uses TRBV5-1 and TRBJ2-1, with 8 bases fitting TRBD1. The origin of this receptor is a human donor with alopecia areata. The sample in question was CD4+ T cells sorted from blood, obtained at approximately week 30, from a patient treated with tofacitinib. The CDR3 DNA follows: TGCGCCAGCAGCCTCGACAGGGGCGAGCAGTTCTTC. Protein product: CASSLDRGEQFF.